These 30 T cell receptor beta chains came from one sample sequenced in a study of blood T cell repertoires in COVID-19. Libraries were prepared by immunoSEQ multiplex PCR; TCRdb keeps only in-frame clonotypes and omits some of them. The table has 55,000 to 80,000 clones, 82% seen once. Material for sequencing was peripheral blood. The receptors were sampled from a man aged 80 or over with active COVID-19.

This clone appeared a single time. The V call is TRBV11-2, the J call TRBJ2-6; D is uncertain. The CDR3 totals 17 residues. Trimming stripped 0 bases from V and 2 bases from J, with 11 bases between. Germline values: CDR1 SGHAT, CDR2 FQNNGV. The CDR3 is CASSLDKGLAGANVLTF. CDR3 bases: TGTGCCAGCAGCTTAGATAAAGGTCTAGCTGGGGCCAACGTCCTGACTTTC.

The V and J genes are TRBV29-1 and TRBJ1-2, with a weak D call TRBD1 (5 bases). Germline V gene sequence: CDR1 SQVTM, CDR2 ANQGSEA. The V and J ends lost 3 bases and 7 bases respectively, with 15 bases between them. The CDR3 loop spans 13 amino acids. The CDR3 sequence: CSVDRSGGRGYTF. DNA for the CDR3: TGCAGCGTTGATCGCTCGGGGGGTCGTGGCTACACCTTC.

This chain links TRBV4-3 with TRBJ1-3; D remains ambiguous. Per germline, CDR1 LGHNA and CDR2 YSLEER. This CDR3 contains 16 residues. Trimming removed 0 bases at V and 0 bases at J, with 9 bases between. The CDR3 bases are TGCGCCAGCAGCCAAGATTACCGGAGCTCTGGAAACACCATATATTTT. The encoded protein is CASSQDYRSSGNTIYF.

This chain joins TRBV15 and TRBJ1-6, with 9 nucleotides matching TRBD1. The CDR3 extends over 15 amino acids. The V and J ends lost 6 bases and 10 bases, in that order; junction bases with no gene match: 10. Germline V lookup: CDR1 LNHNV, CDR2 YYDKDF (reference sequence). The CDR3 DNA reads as TGTGCCACCAGAAAAGGGACAGGGTCTTTGTCACCCCTCCACTTT. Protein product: CATRKGTGSLSPLHF.

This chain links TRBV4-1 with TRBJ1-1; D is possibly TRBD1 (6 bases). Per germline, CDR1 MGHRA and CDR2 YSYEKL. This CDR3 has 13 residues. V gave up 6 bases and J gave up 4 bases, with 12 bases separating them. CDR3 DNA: TGCGCCAGCAGTCTACAGGGTTTCACTGAAGCTTTCTTT. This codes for CASSLQGFTEAFF.

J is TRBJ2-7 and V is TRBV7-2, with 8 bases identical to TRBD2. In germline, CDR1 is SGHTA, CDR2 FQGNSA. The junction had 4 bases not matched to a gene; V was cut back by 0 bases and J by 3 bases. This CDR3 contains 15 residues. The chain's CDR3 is CASSLATSEVYEQYF. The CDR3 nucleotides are TGTGCCAGCAGCTTAGCGACTAGCGAGGTCTACGAGCAGTACTTC.

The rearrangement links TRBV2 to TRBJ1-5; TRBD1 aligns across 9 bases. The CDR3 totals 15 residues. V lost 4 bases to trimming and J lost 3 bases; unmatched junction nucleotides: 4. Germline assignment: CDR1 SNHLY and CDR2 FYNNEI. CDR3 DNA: TGTGCCAGCAGTGTGGGGACAGGGACCAATCAGCCCCAGCATTTT. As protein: CASSVGTGTNQPQHF.

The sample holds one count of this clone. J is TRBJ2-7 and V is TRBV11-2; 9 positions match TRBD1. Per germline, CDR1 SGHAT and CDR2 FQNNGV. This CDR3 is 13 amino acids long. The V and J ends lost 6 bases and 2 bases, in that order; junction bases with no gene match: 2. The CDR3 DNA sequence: TGTGCCAGCAGGGGGACAGGGACCTACGAGCAGTACTTC. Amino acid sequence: CASRGTGTYEQYF.

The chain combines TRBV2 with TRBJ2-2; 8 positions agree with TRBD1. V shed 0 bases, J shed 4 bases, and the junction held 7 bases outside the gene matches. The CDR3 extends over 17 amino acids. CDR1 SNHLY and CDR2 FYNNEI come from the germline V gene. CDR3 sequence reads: CASSEAGWTGPTGELFF. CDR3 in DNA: TGTGCCAGCAGTGAAGCGGGGTGGACAGGGCCCACCGGGGAGCTGTTTTTT.

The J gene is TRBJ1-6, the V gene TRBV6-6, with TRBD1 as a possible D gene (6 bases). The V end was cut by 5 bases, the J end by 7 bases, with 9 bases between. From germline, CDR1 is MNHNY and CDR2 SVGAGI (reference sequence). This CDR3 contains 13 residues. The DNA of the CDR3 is TGTGCCAGCAGTGACACAGGGAATTCACCCCTCCACTTT. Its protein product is CASSDTGNSPLHF.

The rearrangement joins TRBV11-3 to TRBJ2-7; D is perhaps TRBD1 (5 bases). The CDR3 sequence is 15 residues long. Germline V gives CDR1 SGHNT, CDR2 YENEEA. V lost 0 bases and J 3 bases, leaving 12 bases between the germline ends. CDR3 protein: CASSLDCQGCYEQYF. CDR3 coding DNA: TGTGCCAGCAGCTTAGACTGCCAGGGCTGCTACGAGCAGTACTTC.

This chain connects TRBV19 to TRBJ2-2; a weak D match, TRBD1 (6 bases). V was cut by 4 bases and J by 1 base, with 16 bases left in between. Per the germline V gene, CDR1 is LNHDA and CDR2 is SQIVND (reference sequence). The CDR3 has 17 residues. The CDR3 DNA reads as TGTGCCAGTAGTAGACATCAGGGGACCAGGAACACCGGGGAGCTGTTTTTT. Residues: CASSRHQGTRNTGELFF.

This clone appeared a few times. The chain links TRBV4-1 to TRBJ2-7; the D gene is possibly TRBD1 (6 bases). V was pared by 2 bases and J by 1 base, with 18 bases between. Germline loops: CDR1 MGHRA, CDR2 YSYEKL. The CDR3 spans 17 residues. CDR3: CASSQTGTSSISYEQYF. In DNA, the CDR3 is TGCGCCAGCAGCCAAACCGGGACATCGAGTATATCCTACGAGCAGTACTTC.

Written as DNA, the CDR3 is TGTGCCAGTAGTCCCCGTCAGACTAGCGCAGCCAAAAACATTCAGTACTTC. It encodes CASSPRQTSAAKNIQYF. V is TRBV19 and J is TRBJ2-4; 8 bases are shared with TRBD2. CDR1 and CDR2 (germline): LNHDA, SQIVND (reference sequence). The CDR3 spans 17 residues. Germline trimming cut 5 bases from V and 0 bases from J; bases unmatched to any gene: 9.

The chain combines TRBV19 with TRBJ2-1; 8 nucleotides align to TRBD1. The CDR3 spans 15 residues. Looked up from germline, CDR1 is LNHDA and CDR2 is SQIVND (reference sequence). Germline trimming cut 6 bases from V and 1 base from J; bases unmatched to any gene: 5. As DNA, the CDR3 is TGTGCCAGTAGCGAAACAGGGGGTTCCTACAATGAGCAGTTCTTC. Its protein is CASSETGGSYNEQFF.

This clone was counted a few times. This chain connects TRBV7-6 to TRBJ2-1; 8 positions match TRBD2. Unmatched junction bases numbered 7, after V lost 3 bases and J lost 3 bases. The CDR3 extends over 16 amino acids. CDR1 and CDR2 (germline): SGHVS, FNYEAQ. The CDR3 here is CASSFHGTRLYNEQFF. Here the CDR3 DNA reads TGTGCCAGCAGCTTTCATGGGACTAGACTCTACAATGAGCAGTTCTTC.

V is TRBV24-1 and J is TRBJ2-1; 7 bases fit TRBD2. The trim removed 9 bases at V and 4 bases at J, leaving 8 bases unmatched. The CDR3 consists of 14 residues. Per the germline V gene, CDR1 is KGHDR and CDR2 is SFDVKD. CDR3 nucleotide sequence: TGTGCCACCCGGCCCGCGGGAGCTTACAATGAGCAGTTCTTC. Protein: CATRPAGAYNEQFF.

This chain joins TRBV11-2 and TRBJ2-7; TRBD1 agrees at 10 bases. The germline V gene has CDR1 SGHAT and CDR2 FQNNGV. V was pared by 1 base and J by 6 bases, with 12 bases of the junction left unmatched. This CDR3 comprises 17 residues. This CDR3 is CASSLGPPGQGSFEQYF. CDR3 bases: TGTGCCAGCAGCTTAGGTCCCCCGGGACAGGGGTCTTTCGAGCAGTACTTC.

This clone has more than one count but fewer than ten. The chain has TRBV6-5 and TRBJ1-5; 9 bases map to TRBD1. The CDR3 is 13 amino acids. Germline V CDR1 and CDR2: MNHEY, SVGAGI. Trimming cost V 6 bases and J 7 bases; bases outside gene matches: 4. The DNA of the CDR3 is TGTGCCAGCAGCAGGGACAGGGCCCAGCCCCAGCATTTT. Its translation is CASSRDRAQPQHF.

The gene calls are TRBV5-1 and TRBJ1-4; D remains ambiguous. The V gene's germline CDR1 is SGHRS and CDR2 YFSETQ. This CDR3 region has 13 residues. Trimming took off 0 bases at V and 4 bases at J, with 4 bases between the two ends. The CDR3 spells CASSLDHNEKLFF. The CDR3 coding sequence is TGCGCCAGCAGCTTGGATCATAATGAAAAACTGTTTTTT.

The CDR3 loop is CASSWTGGGYGYTF. The CDR3 DNA reads TGTGCCAGCAGCTGGACAGGGGGAGGCTATGGCTACACCTTC. V and J are TRBV5-6 and TRBJ1-2, with 10 bases aligning to TRBD1. Germline V gene sequence: CDR1 SGHDT, CDR2 YYEEEE. The CDR3 contains 14 residues. Trimming cost V 3 bases and J 4 bases; bases outside gene matches: 3.

CDR3 nucleotide sequence: TGTGCCAGCAGCTTAGAAATAGCGGGAAGGCAGTACAATGAGCAGTTCTTC. Protein: CASSLEIAGRQYNEQFF. This chain uses TRBV7-8 with TRBJ2-1; 8 bases map to TRBD2. Germline loops: CDR1 SGHVS, CDR2 FQNEAQ. The CDR3 spans 17 residues. With 1 base clipped from V and 4 bases from J, the junction kept 9 bases outside the gene matches. Full variable domain (outside the CDR3, taken from reference TRBV7-8 and TRBJ2-1): GAGVSQSPRYKVAKRGQDVALRCDPISGHVSLFWYQQALGQGPEFLTYFQNEAQLDKSGLPSDRFFAERPEGSVSTLKIQRTQQEDSAVYLCASSLEIAGRQYNEQFFGPGTRLTVL.

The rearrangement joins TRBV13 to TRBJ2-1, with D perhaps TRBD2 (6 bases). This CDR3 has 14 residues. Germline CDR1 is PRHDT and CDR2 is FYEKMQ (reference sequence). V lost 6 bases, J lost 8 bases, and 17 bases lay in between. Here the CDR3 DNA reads TGTGCCAGCAGTCTTACTAGCAGCGGACATGAGCAGTTCTTC. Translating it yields CASSLTSSGHEQFF.

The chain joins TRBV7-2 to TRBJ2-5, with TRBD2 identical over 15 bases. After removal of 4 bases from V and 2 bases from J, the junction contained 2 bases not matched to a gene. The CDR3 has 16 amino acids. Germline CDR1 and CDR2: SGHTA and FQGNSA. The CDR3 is CASSSGLAGGQETQYF. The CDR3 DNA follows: TGTGCCAGCAGCTCGGGACTAGCGGGGGGACAAGAGACCCAGTACTTC. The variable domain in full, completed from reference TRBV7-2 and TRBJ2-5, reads GAGVSQSPSNKVTEKGKDVELRCDPISGHTALYWYRQSLGQGLEFLIYFQGNSAPDKSGLPSDRFSAERTGGSVSTLTIQRTQQEDSAVYLCASSSGLAGGQETQYFGPGTRLLVL.

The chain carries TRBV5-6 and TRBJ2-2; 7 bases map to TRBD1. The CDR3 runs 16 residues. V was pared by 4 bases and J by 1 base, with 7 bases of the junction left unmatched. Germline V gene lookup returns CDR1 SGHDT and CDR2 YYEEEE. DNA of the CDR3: TGTGCCAGCAGCCACGGTACAGGGGTGAACACCGGGGAGCTGTTTTTT. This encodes CASSHGTGVNTGELFF.

CDR3 region: CASSLRTGGKNEQFF. In nucleotides, the CDR3 is TGTGCCAGCAGTTTAAGGACAGGGGGCAAAAATGAGCAGTTCTTC. J is TRBJ2-1 and V is TRBV28; 11 positions match TRBD1. V shed 2 bases, J shed 7 bases, and the junction held 4 bases outside the gene matches. CDR1 is MDHEN, CDR2 SYDVKM, per germline. This CDR3 has 15 residues. Full variable domain (missing parts from reference TRBV28 and TRBJ2-1): DVKVTQSSRYLVKRTGEKVFLECVQDMDHENMFWYRQDPGLGLRLIYFSYDVKMKEKGDIPEGYSVSREKKERFSLILESASTNQTSMYLCASSLRTGGKNEQFFGPGTRLTVL.

The DNA of the CDR3 is TGTGCCAGCACCTCGACTGCCTCCTACGAGCAGTACTTC. This sequence encodes CASTSTASYEQYF. The chain combines TRBV3-1 (or the pseudogene TRBV3-2) with TRBJ2-7; no clear D. The V gene's germline CDR1 is LGHDT and CDR2 YNNKEL (reference sequence). V was shortened by 7 bases and J by 0 bases, with 10 bases between the two germline ends. The CDR3 totals 13 residues.

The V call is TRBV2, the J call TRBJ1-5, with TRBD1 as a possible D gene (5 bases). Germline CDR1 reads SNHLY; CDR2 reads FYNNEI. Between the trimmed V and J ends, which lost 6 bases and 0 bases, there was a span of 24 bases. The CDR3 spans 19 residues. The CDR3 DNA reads TGTGCCAGCAGCCGGACGTACCTAATGACAGTTCGTAGCAATCAGCCCCAGCATTTT. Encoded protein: CASSRTYLMTVRSNQPQHF.

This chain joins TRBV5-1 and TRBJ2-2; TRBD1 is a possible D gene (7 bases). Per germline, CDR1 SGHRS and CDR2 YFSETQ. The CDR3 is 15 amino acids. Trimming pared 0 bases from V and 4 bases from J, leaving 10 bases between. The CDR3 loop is CASSLGQGGTGELFF. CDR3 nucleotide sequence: TGCGCCAGCAGCTTGGGACAGGGAGGCACCGGGGAGCTGTTTTTT.

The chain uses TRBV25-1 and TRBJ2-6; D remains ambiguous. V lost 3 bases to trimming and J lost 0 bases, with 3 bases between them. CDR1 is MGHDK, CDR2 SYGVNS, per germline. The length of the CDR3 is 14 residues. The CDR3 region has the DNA TGTGCCAGCAGTGAGAGCTCTGGGGCCAACGTCCTGACTTTC. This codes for CASSESSGANVLTF.